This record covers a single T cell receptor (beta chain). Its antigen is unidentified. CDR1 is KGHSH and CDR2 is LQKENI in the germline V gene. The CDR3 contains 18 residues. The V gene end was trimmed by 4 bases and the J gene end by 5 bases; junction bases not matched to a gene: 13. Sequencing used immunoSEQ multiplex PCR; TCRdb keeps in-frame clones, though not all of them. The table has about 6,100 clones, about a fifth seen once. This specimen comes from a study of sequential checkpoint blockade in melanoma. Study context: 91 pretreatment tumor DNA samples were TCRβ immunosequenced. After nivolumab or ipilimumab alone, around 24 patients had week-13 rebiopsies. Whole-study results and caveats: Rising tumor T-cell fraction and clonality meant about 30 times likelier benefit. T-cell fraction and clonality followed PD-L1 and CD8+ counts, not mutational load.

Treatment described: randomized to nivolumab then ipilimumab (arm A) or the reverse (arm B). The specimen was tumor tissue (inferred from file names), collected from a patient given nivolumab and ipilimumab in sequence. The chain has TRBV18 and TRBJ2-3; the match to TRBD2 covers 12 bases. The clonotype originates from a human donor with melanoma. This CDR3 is CASSRTSGADSSRDTQYF. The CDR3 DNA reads TGTGCCAGCTCACGGACTAGCGGGGCTGACTCCAGTCGAGATACGCAGTATTTT. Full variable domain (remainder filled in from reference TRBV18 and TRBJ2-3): NAGVMQNPRHLVRRRGQEARLRCSPMKGHSHVYWYRQLPEEGLKFMVYLQKENIIDESGMPKERFSAEFPKEGPSILRIQQVVRGDSAAYFCASSRTSGADSSRDTQYFGPGTRLTVL.